This T cell receptor (beta chain) was sequenced for a study of regulatory T cells in long-lasting Graves disease. Whole-study findings and limits: Those with persistent Graves' had less TCR diversity than newly diagnosed patients.

This clonotype was observed at least ten times. Its antigen is currently unknown. To make TCR beta libraries, researchers used iRepertoire HTBI primers and Arm-PCR of CDR3 regions. TCRdb re-called the multiplex PCR reads through MiXCR, storing one row per CDR3 protein. The table shows under 300,000 distinct CDR3 sequences, with around 20% occurring only once. The CDR3 totals 14 residues. The ends were cut back, 3 bases at V and 7 bases at J, with 12 bases in the middle. Time point reported: newly diagnosed GD, antithyroid drugs for less than 3 months. PBMCs were the source of the RNA used for TCR sequencing.

Sequences were derived from peripheral blood mononuclear cells (PBMCs), sampled at new diagnosis, from a patient treated with antithyroid drugs. V is TRBV12-3 or TRBV12-4 and J is TRBJ1-4; D gene uncertain. This TCR came from a female donor with Graves disease. CDR3 bases: TGTGCCAGCAGTTTTCAGACTGGGAGTGAAAAACTGTTTTTT. It specifies CASSFQTGSEKLFF.